This TCR beta chain emerged from a study of T cell responses to AZD1222 COVID-19 vaccine. Points from the study as a whole: Most donors were white British and more were female, and clonal diversity was possibly underestimated.

Sequencing was performed with immunoSEQ multiplex PCR; in TCRdb, only in-frame clones are kept and a portion is missing. The table shows around 150,000 clones, with 80% to 95% occurring only once. Note on this clone: The target antigen is unknown.

The CDR3 is made up of 15 amino acids. V gave up 1 base and J gave up 1 base, with 10 bases separating them. CDR1 is MDHEN, CDR2 SYDVKM, per germline. The sample consisted of peripheral blood, taken 28 days after the second AZD1222 dose. The sequence was collected from an adult who received the AZD1222 COVID-19 vaccine. The chain employs TRBV28 and TRBJ1-2; D remains unclear. As DNA, the CDR3 is TGTGCCAGCAGTTTATCCCTTACATTTAACTATGGCTACACCTTC. As protein: CASSLSLTFNYGYTF.